What follows are 14 T cell receptor beta chains derived from one specimen sequenced in a study of cytomegalovirus exposure and HLA in healthy donors. Primers included in the PCR were 60 Vbeta and 13 Jbeta primers. Using immunoSEQ multiplex PCR, the repertoire was profiled, and TCRdb retains in-frame clones only, with some absent. The profile shows some 220,000 clones, around 84% of them singletons. Material: PBMCs. Receptors originate from a girl aged 2 to 10 in good health and CMV-seronegative.

The chain is built from TRBV6-1 and TRBJ2-2; no clear D. The CDR3 has 13 residues. The V end lost 7 bases, the J end lost 4 bases, and 10 bases lay between the germline ends. Germline V CDR1 and CDR2: MNHNS, SASEGT. This CDR3 is CASKQRSTGELFF. CDR3 coding DNA: TGTGCCAGCAAACAGAGATCCACCGGGGAGCTGTTTTTT.

This chain connects TRBV10-3 to TRBJ1-2; D gene unclear. V was clipped by 10 bases and J by 3 bases, with 12 bases between them. Germline V gene lookup returns CDR1 ENHRY and CDR2 SYGVKD. The CDR3 consists of 12 residues. The CDR3 DNA sequence: TGTGCCACCGCAGGCGGGGACTATGGCTACACCTTC. It translates to CATAGGDYGYTF.

CDR3 bases: TGTGCCACCGGGGACTATTCCAACTCCTACAATGAGCAGTTCTTC. Encoded protein: CATGDYSNSYNEQFF. This chain connects TRBV10-3 to TRBJ2-1; the match to TRBD2 covers 7 bases. Losses at the gene ends were 10 bases for V and 0 bases for J; bases not matched to a gene: 9. The CDR3 contains 15 residues. Germline CDR1 is ENHRY and CDR2 is SYGVKD.

The gene calls are TRBV6-6 and TRBJ2-7; 8 bases fit TRBD1. CDR1 is MNHNY and CDR2 is SVGAGI in the germline V gene (reference sequence). The CDR3 is 14 amino acids. V gave up 2 bases and J gave up 6 bases; unmatched junction bases: 6. This chain's CDR3 is CASSYADRVGEQYF. CDR3 nucleotide sequence: TGTGCCAGCAGTTACGCGGACAGGGTTGGCGAGCAGTACTTC.

The chain couples TRBV30 to TRBJ1-1; no clear D gene. Germline V gene data show CDR1 as GTSNPN and CDR2 as SVGIG (reference sequence). This CDR3 has 14 amino acids. Trimming shortened V by 4 bases and J by 2 bases, and 14 bases separated the two germline ends. CDR3 sequence reads: CAWKWSRSNTEAFF. In DNA, the CDR3 is TGTGCCTGGAAGTGGAGCCGTTCTAACACTGAAGCTTTCTTT. The variable domain in full, with the rest retrieved from reference TRBV30 and TRBJ1-1, is SQTIHQWPATLVQPVGSPLSLECTVEGTSNPNLYWYRQAAGRGLQLLFYSVGIGQISSEVPQNLSASRPQDRQFILSSKKLLLSDSGFYLCAWKWSRSNTEAFFGQGTRLTVV.

The chain joins TRBV5-6 to TRBJ1-3, with TRBD1 as a possible D gene (5 bases). Germline CDR1 is SGHDT and CDR2 is YYEEEE. V gave up 1 base and J gave up 0 bases, with 17 bases separating them. The CDR3 totals 18 residues. DNA of the CDR3: TGTGCCAGCAGCTTGCGGGCCTGGGCGGGACTCTCTGGAAACACCATATATTTT. It codes for CASSLRAWAGLSGNTIYF.

CDR3 amino acids: CASSPGTGSSYEQYF. The CDR3 bases are TGTGCCAGTAGCCCAGGGACAGGCAGCTCCTACGAGCAGTACTTC. The chain carries TRBV19 and TRBJ2-7, with 8 positions matching TRBD1. The germline V gene has CDR1 LNHDA and CDR2 SQIVND (reference sequence). The CDR3 loop spans 15 amino acids. The V segment lost 6 bases and the J segment 0 bases; nucleotides outside the gene matches: 7.

The chain carries TRBV2 and TRBJ1-1, with D hard to call. V was pared by 8 bases and J by 5 bases, with 9 bases between. The CDR3 length is 11 residues. The V gene's germline CDR1 is SNHLY and CDR2 FYNNEI. The CDR3 spells CASHSRTEAFF. CDR3 nucleotides: TGTGCCAGCCACAGCCGGACTGAAGCTTTCTTT.

This chain connects TRBV5-1 to TRBJ2-7; D gene uncertain. Germline values: CDR1 SGHRS, CDR2 YFSETQ. V shed 0 bases and J shed 2 bases, with 9 bases lying between them. The CDR3 is 14 residues long. This CDR3 reads CASSLEPGPYEQYF. As DNA, the CDR3 is TGCGCCAGCAGCTTGGAGCCGGGTCCCTACGAGCAGTACTTC.

Turning to this clone: The sample contains more than one DNA sequence encoding this CDR3. The V gene is TRBV11-2, the J gene TRBJ2-1; unclear D gene. Germline values: CDR1 SGHAT, CDR2 FQNNGV. V lost 3 bases to trimming and J lost 0 bases, with 6 bases between them. CDR3 length: 14 residues. CDR3 sequence reads: CASSFGGSYNEQFF. In DNA form, the CDR3 reads TGTGCCAGCAGCTTCGGCGGCTCCTACAATGAGCAGTTCTTC.

The rearrangement uses TRBV29-1 and TRBJ2-5, with D unresolved. Germline V gene lookup returns CDR1 SQVTM and CDR2 ANQGSEA. V gave up 6 bases and J gave up 7 bases, with 12 bases separating them. The CDR3 sequence is 11 residues long. CDR3 protein: CSVAGSPTQYF. In DNA form, the CDR3 reads TGCAGCGTCGCCGGGTCTCCGACCCAGTACTTC.

V and J are TRBV19 and TRBJ1-2; the match to TRBD1 covers 7 bases. CDR3 length: 15 residues. J gave up 4 bases and V 6 bases, and 11 bases lay outside the gene matches. Germline loops: CDR1 LNHDA, CDR2 SQIVND (reference sequence). CDR3 sequence: CASRIINEGAYGYTF. CDR3 DNA sequence: TGTGCCAGTAGGATCATTAACGAGGGGGCCTATGGCTACACCTTC.

V usage is TRBV6-1 and J usage is TRBJ1-5; maybe TRBD1 (5 bases). Germline lookup yields CDR1 MNHNS and CDR2 SASEGT. With 11 bases removed from V and 4 bases from J, the gap between germline ends came to 18 bases. The CDR3 sequence is 14 residues long. The CDR3: CAVKVRDSNQPQHF. The CDR3 DNA is TGTGCCGTCAAAGTCAGGGATAGTAATCAGCCCCAGCATTTT.

The chain recombines TRBV5-1 with TRBJ1-6; TRBD1 matches 9 bases. Trimming took 4 bases from V and 10 from J; bases not matched to a gene: 12. CDR1 and CDR2 from the germline V gene are SGHRS and YFSETQ. The CDR3 sequence is 16 residues long. CDR3 loop: CASSHSPGQGKSPLHF. The DNA of the CDR3 is TGCGCCAGCAGCCACTCCCCGGGACAGGGCAAATCACCCCTCCACTTT.